One and the same sample provided the 11 T cell receptor beta chains below, sequenced in a study of blood T cell repertoires in COVID-19. TCRdb's table, derived via immunoSEQ multiplex PCR, lists solely in-frame clones and lacks some. The data contain under 200,000 clones, 65% to 85% of them seen just once; the ten biggest clones take up 15% to 20%. Sequencing was carried out using peripheral blood. These receptors were obtained from a man aged 60 to 69 with active or convalescent COVID-19.

V is TRBV12-3 or TRBV12-4 and J is TRBJ2-2; D call uncertain. This CDR3 spans 13 amino acids. With 3 bases removed from V and 6 bases from J, the gap between germline ends came to 8 bases. This CDR3 reads CASSFQIAGELFF. CDR3 nucleotides: TGTGCCAGCAGTTTCCAAATAGCCGGGGAGCTGTTTTTT.

This clone showed up just once. The chain combines TRBV24-1 with TRBJ2-1; 10 nucleotides line up with TRBD2. The germline V gene encodes CDR1 KGHDR and CDR2 SFDVKD. The CDR3 is made up of 19 amino acids. V lost 4 bases and J lost 0; bases outside the gene matches: 11. DNA of the CDR3: TGTGCCACCAGTGAGAGACTAGCGGGTTTCCCAAGCTCCTACAATGAGCAGTTCTTC. The encoded protein is CATSERLAGFPSSYNEQFF.

The chain couples TRBV9 to TRBJ2-1; maybe TRBD1 (5 bases). Trimming stripped 4 bases from V and 0 bases from J, with 14 bases between. The CDR3 runs 16 residues. Germline V CDR1 and CDR2: SGDLS, YYNGEE. Here the CDR3 reads CASSPPTGSSYNEQFF. As DNA, the CDR3 is TGTGCCAGCAGCCCCCCTACAGGTAGCTCCTACAATGAGCAGTTCTTC.

V gene TRBV28 combines with J gene TRBJ1-2; D is unclear. CDR1 and CDR2 (germline): MDHEN, SYDVKM. The ends were cut back, 2 bases at V and 11 bases at J, with 12 bases in the middle. The CDR3 totals 12 residues. CDR3 DNA sequence: TGTGCCAGCAGTTTAGGCTGGGAGACTTACACCTTC. It codes for CASSLGWETYTF.

The chain couples TRBV6-2 or TRBV6-3 to TRBJ2-5, with D perhaps TRBD2 (6 bases). Trimming removed 2 bases at V and 4 bases at J, with 14 bases between. CDR3 length equals 15 residues. In germline, CDR1 is MNHEY, CDR2 SVGEGT. The CDR3 sequence is CASSYVTRGRETQYF. The CDR3 region has the DNA TGTGCCAGCAGTTACGTGACTAGAGGGCGAGAGACCCAGTACTTC.

In the case of this clone: The identical CDR3 is also encoded by other nucleotide sequences in the sample. This chain connects TRBV2 to TRBJ2-7; 7 nucleotides line up with TRBD2. Per the germline V gene, CDR1 is SNHLY and CDR2 is FYNNEI. The CDR3 spans 12 residues. The V segment lost 8 bases and the J segment 0 bases; nucleotides outside the gene matches: 1. The CDR3 sequence: CASGGDSYEQYF. The CDR3 bases are TGTGCCAGCGGGGGGGACTCCTACGAGCAGTACTTC. Variable domain in full (rest from reference TRBV2 and TRBJ2-7): EPEVTQTPSHQVTQMGQEVILRCVPISNHLYFYWYRQILGQKVEFLVSFYNNEISEKSEIFDDQFSVERPDGSNFTLKIRSTKLEDSAMYFCASGGDSYEQYFGPGTRLTVT.

The chain uses TRBV2 and TRBJ2-7; no clear D. V was pared by 2 bases and J by 6 bases, with 8 bases between. CDR1 and CDR2 from the germline V gene are SNHLY and FYNNEI. The CDR3 totals 12 residues. Written as DNA, the CDR3 is TGTGCCAGCAGTGAAAGACGGAGCGAGCAGTACTTC. Translation gives CASSERRSEQYF. The full variable domain, completed using reference TRBV2 and TRBJ2-7, is EPEVTQTPSHQVTQMGQEVILRCVPISNHLYFYWYRQILGQKVEFLVSFYNNEISEKSEIFDDQFSVERPDGSNFTLKIRSTKLEDSAMYFCASSERRSEQYFGPGTRLTVT.

The chain recombines TRBV7-3 with TRBJ1-1; 7 bases match TRBD1. This CDR3 comprises 16 residues. The V gene end was trimmed by 5 bases and the J gene end by 0 bases; junction bases not matched to a gene: 9. From germline, CDR1 is SGHTA and CDR2 FQGTGA. CDR3 sequence: CASSTRQGGLNTEAFF. The DNA for the CDR3 is TGTGCCAGCAGCACACGACAGGGAGGCCTGAACACTGAAGCTTTCTTT.

In its sample, this clone was seen once. The chain links TRBV3-1 (or the pseudogene TRBV3-2) to TRBJ2-3; tentative D call: TRBD1 (5 bases). V gave up 1 base and J gave up 0 bases, with 11 bases separating them. Per germline, CDR1 LGHDT and CDR2 YNNKEL (reference sequence). The CDR3 totals 16 residues. The CDR3 bases are TGTGCCAGCAGCCAAGGCCCCAGGGTAAGCACAGATACGCAGTATTTT. It codes for CASSQGPRVSTDTQYF.

The V call is TRBV29-1, the J call TRBJ1-2; TRBD1 matches 7 bases. This CDR3 region has 12 residues. With 7 bases clipped from V and 3 bases from J, the junction kept 5 bases outside the gene matches. CDR1 and CDR2 (germline): SQVTM, ANQGSEA. CDR3: CSAVGTDYGYTF. In DNA, the CDR3 is TGCAGCGCTGTTGGGACAGACTATGGCTACACCTTC.

This rearrangement joins TRBV6-5 to TRBJ1-1; D is undetermined. Germline-derived CDR1 and CDR2 are MNHEY and SVGAGI. The CDR3 is made up of 13 amino acids. Trimming removed 8 bases at V and 0 bases at J, with 10 bases between. The DNA of the CDR3 is TGTGCCAGCGGAGGTCCTTTGAACACTGAAGCTTTCTTT. It specifies CASGGPLNTEAFF.